The 19 T cell receptor beta chains given below trace back to one sample, sequenced in a study of T cells in Graves' hyperthyroidism and ophthalmopathy. RNA transcripts gave rise to amplified TCR beta CDR3 regions. The HTBI primer set served for first-round RT-PCR of the TCR CDR3. In TCRdb, the multiplex PCR reads were re-called with MiXCR into one record per CDR3 protein. Of some 770,000 distinct CDR3 sequences listed, approximately 16% are singletons. Sample: blood. The receptors shown here come from a man aged 18-30 years with Graves' hyperthyroidism.

This clonotype was seen more than once but under ten times. This chain uses TRBV11-2 with TRBJ2-7, with no clear D. CDR1 is SGHAT and CDR2 is FQNNGV in the germline V gene. V was pared by 0 bases and J by 0 bases, with 6 bases between. The CDR3 is 14 amino acids. Here the CDR3 reads CASSLEPISYEQYF. CDR3 bases: TGTGCCAGCAGCTTAGAACCGATCTCCTACGAGCAGTACTTC.

This clonotype came up a few times. This chain uses TRBV20-1 with TRBJ2-3; 7 nucleotides match TRBD2. The ends lost 4 bases at V and 1 base at J; junction bases unmatched: 2. CDR3 length equals 13 residues. Germline CDR1 and CDR2: DFQATT and SNEGSKA (reference sequence). The CDR3 protein is CSATSGGTDTQYF. In DNA, the CDR3 is TGCAGTGCTACTAGCGGAGGCACAGATACGCAGTATTTT.

This clonotype occurred many times. The V call is TRBV28, the J call TRBJ1-1; D ambiguous. V shed 5 bases and J shed 1 base, with 14 bases lying between them. This CDR3 is built from 15 residues. Germline V CDR1 and CDR2: MDHEN, SYDVKM. The CDR3 is CASSTETLTNTEAFF. Here the CDR3 DNA reads TGTGCCAGCAGTACCGAGACACTAACGAACACTGAAGCTTTCTTT.

Many counts were recorded for this clonotype. J is TRBJ2-1 and V is TRBV20-1; 16 bases map to TRBD2. This CDR3 comprises 16 residues. The V segment lost 4 bases and the J segment 7 bases; nucleotides outside the gene matches: 7. Germline lookup yields CDR1 DFQATT and CDR2 SNEGSKA (reference sequence). The CDR3 DNA reads as TGCAGTGCTAAGGGACTAGCGGGGGGGGTGCGAAATGAGCAGTTCTTC. It is translated as CSAKGLAGGVRNEQFF.

The genes are TRBV18 and TRBJ2-7, with TRBD2 as a possible D gene (5 bases). The CDR3 runs to 14 residues. V was clipped by 2 bases and J by 5 bases, with 13 bases between them. In germline, CDR1 is KGHSH, CDR2 LQKENI. The CDR3 protein is CASSPSPSGDEQYF. Here the CDR3 DNA reads TGTGCCAGCTCACCATCCCCCTCCGGGGACGAGCAGTACTTC.

This clonotype was found a few times. The CDR3 spells CASSPGQGRTEAFF. In nucleotides, the CDR3 is TGTGCCAGCAGCCCCGGACAGGGTCGGACTGAAGCTTTCTTT. The chain is built from TRBV28 and TRBJ1-1; TRBD1 matches 8 bases. The CDR3 is 14 amino acids. Trimming at V came to 6 bases and at J to 5 bases, leaving 8 bases not matched to a gene. Germline assignment: CDR1 MDHEN and CDR2 SYDVKM.

The chain recombines TRBV5-1 with TRBJ2-7; 9 bases map to TRBD2. Germline V lookup: CDR1 SGHRS, CDR2 YFSETQ. Unmatched junction bases numbered 7, after V lost 4 bases and J lost 2 bases. The CDR3 has 15 amino acids. The CDR3 sequence: CASSVLAGVPYEQYF. In nucleotides, the CDR3 is TGCGCCAGCAGCGTCTTAGCGGGAGTGCCCTACGAGCAGTACTTC.

This rearrangement joins TRBV4-2 to TRBJ2-7; D unclear. The V and J ends lost 3 bases and 3 bases respectively, with 12 bases between them. Germline assignment: CDR1 LGHNA and CDR2 YNFKEQ. The CDR3 sequence is 14 residues long. CDR3 in amino acids: CASSHRAFGYEQYF. The DNA of the CDR3 is TGTGCCAGCAGCCACCGGGCCTTTGGCTACGAGCAGTACTTC.

The sample holds a few counts of this clonotype. The DNA for the CDR3 is TGTGCCAGCAGTAAGCGGGAGGCCGCTATTCGTGAGCAGTACTTC. Its protein product is CASSKREAAIREQYF. The chain is built from TRBV6-1 and TRBJ2-7; 9 bases line up with TRBD2. CDR3 length equals 15 residues. The trim removed 5 bases at V and 7 bases at J, leaving 12 bases unmatched. Germline CDR1 MNHNS, CDR2 SASEGT.

This clonotype has more than one count but fewer than ten. The V gene is TRBV4-3, the J gene TRBJ2-1; 8 nucleotides align to TRBD1. Germline trimming cut 1 base from V and 1 base from J; bases unmatched to any gene: 6. Germline V CDR1 and CDR2: LGHNA, YSLEER. The CDR3 sequence is 17 residues long. CDR3 loop: CASSQVLRQGSYNEQFF. The CDR3, as DNA: TGCGCCAGCAGCCAAGTTCTCCGACAGGGGTCCTACAATGAGCAGTTCTTC.

This clonotype was picked up a small number of times. Here the CDR3 reads CASSGTSANEQFF. The DNA of the CDR3 is TGTGCCAGCTCAGGGACTAGCGCCAATGAGCAGTTCTTC. The rearrangement links TRBV18 to TRBJ2-1, with 10 bases aligning to TRBD2. The V gene end was trimmed by 5 bases and the J gene end by 6 bases; junction bases not matched to a gene: 1. This CDR3 has 13 residues. Germline assignment: CDR1 KGHSH and CDR2 LQKENI.

This clonotype occurred a few times. The genes are TRBV2 and TRBJ2-4, with TRBD1 matching over 11 bases. J was trimmed by 15 bases and V by 6 bases; bases with no gene match: 4. The CDR3 consists of 11 residues. The germline V gene has CDR1 SNHLY and CDR2 FYNNEI. CDR3 protein: CASSPGTGGYF. CDR3 coding DNA: TGTGCCAGCAGCCCTGGGACAGGGGGGTACTTC.

The sample holds many counts of this clonotype. The rearrangement links TRBV7-9 to TRBJ2-7, with 7 positions matching TRBD1. This CDR3 contains 14 residues. V shed 5 bases, J shed 3 bases, and the junction held 7 bases outside the gene matches. The V gene's germline CDR1 is SEHNR and CDR2 FQNEAQ (reference sequence). The CDR3 nucleotides read TGTGCCAGCAGCCCGAGAAGGGACAGCTACGAGCAGTACTTC. Its protein product is CASSPRRDSYEQYF.

This clonotype was observed many times. The chain combines TRBV20-1 with TRBJ1-2, with a weak D call TRBD1 (5 bases). Germline V gene lookup returns CDR1 DFQATT and CDR2 SNEGSKA (reference sequence). The CDR3 covers 14 residues. Trimming pared 0 bases from V and 7 bases from J, leaving 15 bases between. For the CDR3, the DNA is TGCAGTGCTAGAGATAGGTTGGGGGTTGGTGGCTACACCTTC. Translating gives CSARDRLGVGGYTF.

This clonotype was counted a few times. The V gene is TRBV28, the J gene TRBJ2-3, with D perhaps matching TRBD2 (6 bases). The CDR3 has 16 residues. Germline V gives CDR1 MDHEN, CDR2 SYDVKM. V shed 6 bases and J shed 0 bases, with 16 bases lying between them. The CDR3 nucleotides are TGTGCCAGCAGCAAATGGGGTAGCGGTAGCACAGATACGCAGTATTTT. Its translation is CASSKWGSGSTDTQYF.

This clonotype has a count of ten or more. The V and J genes are TRBV2 and TRBJ2-5; the match to TRBD2 covers 10 bases. The junction had 6 bases not matched to a gene; V was cut back by 4 bases and J by 4 bases. The CDR3 is 15 amino acids. The V gene's germline CDR1 is SNHLY and CDR2 FYNNEI. CDR3 bases: TGTGCCAGCAGTGCGTGGCTAGCGGGAGCAGAGACCCAGTACTTC. Protein: CASSAWLAGAETQYF.

V usage is TRBV7-2 and J usage is TRBJ2-7; 9 nucleotides line up with TRBD2. The V and J ends lost 6 bases and 0 bases, in that order; junction bases with no gene match: 15. Germline V gene sequence: CDR1 SGHTA, CDR2 FQGNSA. The CDR3 spans 18 residues. Written as DNA, the CDR3 is TGTGCCAGCAGGCGGGGGGGGGGAGCCCGCCCCAGCTCCTACGAGCAGTACTTC. Translation: CASRRGGGARPSSYEQYF.

With regard to this clonotype: An end of the junction differs from the germline gene, which may be a read error. The CDR3 region is CSVRDRTSGTDTQYF. The CDR3 DNA sequence: TGCAGTGTTAGAGATAGGACTAGCGGCACAGATACGCAGTATTTT. The chain recombines TRBV20-1 with TRBJ2-3; 9 nucleotides agree with TRBD2. The germline V gene has CDR1 DFQATT and CDR2 SNEGSKA (reference sequence). CDR3 length: 15 amino acids.

This clonotype was detected many times. The gene calls are TRBV12-3 or TRBV12-4 and TRBJ2-3, with a possible D match to TRBD1 (6 bases). V was shortened by 7 bases and J by 6 bases, with 8 bases between the two germline ends. CDR3 size: 11 residues. The DNA of the CDR3 is TGTGCCAGCACTACAGGGGATACGCAGTATTTT. Its translation is CASTTGDTQYF.